Presented here are 29 T cell receptor beta chains from one specimen sequenced in a study of response to subunit inactivated influenza vaccine. MiXCR, applied by TCRdb to the RT-PCR reads, yields one record per CDR3 protein. The sample consists of approximately 700,000 distinct CDR3 sequences, approximately 13% of them appearing once. Sequenced here: PBMCs from blood, sampled 14 to 15 days before vaccination. The receptors originated from a man in his fifties or sixties who received an inactivated influenza vaccine.

This clonotype has just a few counts. The chain employs TRBV3-1 and TRBJ2-1; D remains unclear. Trimming stripped 1 base from V and 0 bases from J, with 7 bases between. The CDR3 sequence is 15 residues long. Germline lookup yields CDR1 LGHDT and CDR2 YNNKEL (reference sequence). The CDR3 DNA reads as TGTGCCAGCAGCCAAGGAATAATCTCCTACAATGAGCAGTTCTTC. Its protein product is CASSQGIISYNEQFF.

In its sample, this clonotype was seen many times. CDR3: CASSHSGHNEQFF. The CDR3 DNA reads TGCGCCAGCAGCCACAGCGGGCACAATGAGCAGTTCTTC. The V call is TRBV4-3, the J call TRBJ2-1, with D perhaps matching TRBD2 (6 bases). The V and J ends lost 3 bases and 5 bases respectively, with 8 bases between them. The CDR3 consists of 13 residues. Germline assignment: CDR1 LGHNA and CDR2 YSLEER.

The chain links TRBV9 to TRBJ2-1, with a weak D call TRBD1 (7 bases). CDR3 length: 16 residues. Trimming pared 0 bases from V and 7 bases from J, leaving 17 bases between. Germline loops: CDR1 SGDLS, CDR2 YYNGEE. The CDR3 protein is CASSVGASRGENEQFF. The CDR3 nucleotides read TGTGCCAGCAGCGTAGGTGCGAGCAGGGGGGAAAATGAGCAGTTCTTC.

This clonotype has only a few counts. V usage is TRBV10-1 and J usage is TRBJ1-5, with TRBD1 matching 12 bases. The CDR3 runs 15 residues. Germline trimming cut 6 bases from V and 9 bases from J; bases unmatched to any gene: 9. Per germline, CDR1 WNHNN and CDR2 SYGVQD (reference sequence). The CDR3 reads CASSSGTGGIGPQHF. DNA of the CDR3: TGCGCCAGCAGCAGTGGGACAGGGGGCATTGGGCCCCAGCATTTT.

The rearrangement joins TRBV12-3 or TRBV12-4 to TRBJ2-1, with a possible D match to TRBD2 (5 bases). Between the trimmed V and J ends, which lost 7 bases and 8 bases, there was a span of 18 bases. This CDR3 has 14 amino acids. CDR3: CASKPPGNPYEQFF. The CDR3, as DNA: TGTGCCAGCAAACCCCCGGGGAACCCTTATGAGCAGTTCTTC.

This chain joins TRBV5-1 and TRBJ2-2; possibly TRBD1 for D (5 bases). This CDR3 has 17 residues. Between the trimmed V and J ends, which lost 7 bases and 0 bases, there was a span of 19 bases. CDR1 and CDR2 (germline): SGHRS, YFSETQ. This chain's CDR3 is CASRWGRLQSNTGELFF. CDR3 nucleotides: TGCGCCAGCCGCTGGGGCAGGCTCCAATCGAACACCGGGGAGCTGTTTTTT.

CDR3 nucleotides: TGCAGCGTCGCAGAAGGGACTAGCGGTATCAGTTACAATGAGCAGTTCTTC. It codes for CSVAEGTSGISYNEQFF. The V gene is TRBV29-1, the J gene TRBJ2-1; the match to TRBD2 covers 11 bases. The germline V gene has CDR1 SQVTM and CDR2 ANQGSEA. V dropped 6 bases and J dropped 4; count of bases not matched to a gene: 14. The CDR3 totals 17 residues.

The V gene is TRBV7-2, the J gene TRBJ2-7, with TRBD2 matching 8 bases. Germline V gene data show CDR1 as SGHTA and CDR2 as FQGNSA. The CDR3 totals 14 residues. V was pared by 4 bases and J by 2 bases, with 4 bases of the junction left unmatched. Written as DNA, the CDR3 is TGTGCCAGCAGCTATAGCGGGATGACCTACGAGCAGTACTTC. Translation gives CASSYSGMTYEQYF.

The V and J genes are TRBV12-3 or TRBV12-4 and TRBJ2-7; possible D gene TRBD1, 6 bases. V was trimmed by 5 bases and J by 2 bases, leaving 13 bases between them. This CDR3 is 14 amino acids long. In DNA form, the CDR3 reads TGTGCCAGCAGTGACCAGACAGGTCCCTACGAGCAGTACTTC. Amino acids: CASSDQTGPYEQYF.

This chain joins TRBV27 and TRBJ1-2; perhaps TRBD1 as D (6 bases). The CDR3 sequence is 15 residues long. Looked up from germline, CDR1 is MNHEY and CDR2 is SMNVEV (reference sequence). V was trimmed by 1 base and J by 5 bases, leaving 14 bases between them. CDR3: CASSLLGGAGYGYTF. The CDR3 region has the DNA TGTGCCAGCAGTTTATTGGGGGGCGCGGGTTATGGCTACACCTTC.

This clonotype was counted many times. This chain joins TRBV24-1 and TRBJ1-2; 7 bases agree with TRBD1. Germline CDR1 KGHDR, CDR2 SFDVKD. V was clipped by 4 bases and J by 8 bases; unmatched bases: 6. There are 13 residues in the CDR3. The CDR3 spells CATSDSGQRGYTF. The DNA for the CDR3 is TGTGCCACCAGTGACTCGGGACAGCGGGGCTACACCTTC.

This clonotype came up once. This chain uses TRBV11-1 with TRBJ2-1, with D tentatively TRBD1 (6 bases). The CDR3 has 18 residues. Germline CDR1 and CDR2: SGHAT and FQDESV (reference sequence). Trimming stripped 6 bases from V and 7 bases from J, with 28 bases between. The chain's CDR3 is CASSFEGLAGVDGNEQFF. The CDR3 DNA reads as TGTGCCAGCAGTTTCGAGGGGTTGGCAGGGGTCGATGGGAATGAGCAGTTCTTC.

This clonotype occurred many times. This chain uses TRBV7-2 with TRBJ2-7; D may be TRBD2 (6 bases). This CDR3 contains 14 residues. CDR1 SGHTA and CDR2 FQGNSA come from the germline V gene. V was cut by 5 bases and J by 4 bases, with 15 bases left in between. In DNA form, the CDR3 reads TGTGCCAGCAGCCCTACCGGGGGTAGATACGAGCAGTACTTC. It translates to CASSPTGGRYEQYF.

The chain recombines TRBV7-3 with TRBJ2-1; maybe TRBD2 (5 bases). CDR1 SGHTA and CDR2 FQGTGA come from the germline V gene. The CDR3 runs to 15 residues. Trimming removed 6 bases from V and 0 bases from J, with 12 bases in between. The CDR3 DNA sequence: TGTGCCAGCAGTTTAGCGCCCTTCTCCTACAATGAGCAGTTCTTC. Its translation is CASSLAPFSYNEQFF.

The gene calls are TRBV20-1 and TRBJ2-3; weak D call: TRBD2 (5 bases). Trimming shortened V by 0 bases and J by 0 bases, and 10 bases separated the two germline ends. Germline V gene data show CDR1 as DFQATT and CDR2 as SNEGSKA (reference sequence). The CDR3 totals 15 residues. The CDR3 reads CSARDAGSSTDTQYF. The CDR3 bases are TGCAGTGCTAGAGATGCGGGTTCTAGCACAGATACGCAGTATTTT.

This clonotype has a handful of counts. The chain couples TRBV20-1 to TRBJ2-3, with TRBD2 identical over 11 bases. CDR1 is DFQATT and CDR2 is SNEGSKA in the germline V gene (reference sequence). The CDR3 is made up of 15 amino acids. With 4 bases clipped from V and 2 bases from J, the junction kept 5 bases outside the gene matches. The CDR3 nucleotides read TGCAGTGCTAATCCTAGCGGGGGGTACACAGATACGCAGTATTTT. Encoded protein: CSANPSGGYTDTQYF.

V and J are TRBV20-1 and TRBJ2-7; 7 bases agree with TRBD2. In germline, CDR1 is DFQATT, CDR2 SNEGSKA (reference sequence). There are 13 residues in the CDR3. The V gene end was trimmed by 6 bases and the J gene end by 7 bases; junction bases not matched to a gene: 12. The chain's CDR3 is CSALGGTTGEQYF. The CDR3 DNA reads TGCAGTGCCCTCGGCGGGACTACGGGAGAGCAGTACTTC.

This chain links TRBV12-3 or TRBV12-4 with TRBJ2-1; 7 nucleotides align to TRBD2. With V trimmed by 7 bases and J by 7 bases, 7 bases remained unmatched. This CDR3 comprises 13 residues. The CDR3 nucleotides are TGTGCCAGCAACGCGGGAGTTGTAAATGAGCAGTTCTTC. This codes for CASNAGVVNEQFF.

This clonotype was seen repeatedly, ten times or more. This chain uses TRBV29-1 with TRBJ1-1; 7 nucleotides align to TRBD1. CDR1 is SQVTM and CDR2 is ANQGSEA in the germline V gene. This CDR3 comprises 13 residues. Losses at the gene ends were 6 bases for V and 1 base for J; bases not matched to a gene: 5. CDR3 amino acids: CSVDRVTNTEAFF. CDR3 in DNA: TGCAGCGTAGACAGGGTTACGAACACTGAAGCTTTCTTT. The full variable domain, completed using reference TRBV29-1 and TRBJ1-1, is SAVISQKPSRDICQRGTSLTIQCQVDSQVTMMFWYRQQPGQSLTLIATANQGSEATYESGFVIDKFPISRPNLTFSTLTVSNMSPEDSSIYLCSVDRVTNTEAFFGQGTRLTVV.

This clonotype was seen a few times. The chain joins TRBV2 to TRBJ2-7, with D hard to call. Germline CDR1 is SNHLY and CDR2 is FYNNEI. V was pared by 6 bases and J by 5 bases, with 14 bases between. The CDR3 extends over 13 amino acids. In DNA, the CDR3 is TGTGCCAGCAGCCCGATTCGGGTCAACGAGCAGTACTTC. Translation gives CASSPIRVNEQYF.

At least ten counts were recorded for this clonotype. This chain connects TRBV4-3 to TRBJ2-1; D gene ambiguous. The CDR3 runs 13 residues. V lost 1 base, J lost 8 bases, and 9 bases lay in between. Per germline, CDR1 LGHNA and CDR2 YSLEER. CDR3 coding DNA: TGCGCCAGCAGCCAAGGGCTGGTTGATGAGCAGTTCTTC. It is translated as CASSQGLVDEQFF.

This clonotype occurred a few times. The J gene is TRBJ1-2, the V gene TRBV20-1; tentative D call: TRBD1 (5 bases). Trimming shortened V by 6 bases and J by 8 bases, and 10 bases separated the two germline ends. The CDR3 has 10 amino acids. CDR1 and CDR2 from the germline V gene are DFQATT and SNEGSKA (reference sequence). CDR3 sequence reads: CSALTEGYTF. DNA for the CDR3: TGCAGTGCCCTGACAGAAGGCTACACCTTC.

This clonotype was observed a handful of times. V is TRBV6-2 or TRBV6-3 and J is TRBJ2-7; 12 nucleotides match TRBD2. The trim removed 6 bases at V and 8 bases at J, leaving 8 bases unmatched. The CDR3 runs 14 residues. The germline gives CDR1 MNHEY, CDR2 SVGEGT. DNA of the CDR3: TGTGCCAGCAGAGCGGGACTAGCGGGTCTCAAGCAGTACTTC. As protein: CASRAGLAGLKQYF.

This clonotype was picked up a small number of times. The chain joins TRBV5-6 to TRBJ2-1, with a possible D match to TRBD2 (6 bases). V gave up 4 bases and J gave up 2 bases, with 16 bases separating them. This CDR3 has 16 residues. Germline-derived CDR1 and CDR2 are SGHDT and YYEEEE. For the CDR3, the DNA is TGTGCCAGCAGCCCGCCGGGTAGCGGAACCTACAATGAGCAGTTCTTC. Translating gives CASSPPGSGTYNEQFF.

This clonotype was seen at least ten times. The rearrangement uses TRBV27 and TRBJ2-2; D possibly corresponds to TRBD1 (5 bases). This CDR3 contains 15 residues. Germline V gene data show CDR1 as MNHEY and CDR2 as SMNVEV (reference sequence). V was shortened by 3 bases and J by 0 bases, with 8 bases between the two germline ends. CDR3 sequence: CASSFQGTNTGELFF. The CDR3 DNA follows: TGTGCCAGCAGTTTCCAGGGTACGAACACCGGGGAGCTGTTTTTT.

There are many counts of this clonotype. This chain joins TRBV20-1 and TRBJ1-1; D perhaps matches TRBD1 (6 bases). The CDR3 covers 15 residues. V was shortened by 2 bases and J by 0 bases, with 13 bases between the two germline ends. Germline values: CDR1 DFQATT, CDR2 SNEGSKA (reference sequence). As DNA, the CDR3 is TGCAGTGCTAGAAACCAACAGGGCCTGAACACTGAAGCTTTCTTT. Amino acids: CSARNQQGLNTEAFF.

This clonotype came up once. The chain recombines TRBV6-1 with TRBJ2-7; weak D call: TRBD2 (5 bases). The CDR3 runs 14 residues. V gave up 5 bases and J gave up 6 bases, with 17 bases separating them. Looked up from germline, CDR1 is MNHNS and CDR2 is SASEGT. CDR3 loop: CASSLGSRCGEQYF. The CDR3 nucleotides are TGTGCCAGCAGTCTAGGGAGTAGGTGCGGCGAGCAGTACTTC.

V gene TRBV15 combines with J gene TRBJ1-1, with a possible D match to TRBD1 (5 bases). The CDR3 has 16 residues. Per the germline V gene, CDR1 is LNHNV and CDR2 is YYDKDF (reference sequence). V lost 0 bases to trimming and J lost 0 bases, with 11 bases between them. Here the CDR3 DNA reads TGTGCCACCAGCAGAGATCAAGGCAGGGTGAACACTGAAGCTTTCTTT. Translated, it gives CATSRDQGRVNTEAFF.

This clonotype was detected only a few times. The V gene is TRBV18, the J gene TRBJ1-5; 8 nucleotides line up with TRBD1. The V and J ends lost 7 bases and 4 bases, in that order; junction bases with no gene match: 3. Germline V gives CDR1 KGHSH, CDR2 LQKENI. The CDR3 sequence is 13 residues long. CDR3 region: CASCRDRNQPQHF. The CDR3 bases are TGTGCCAGCTGTAGGGACAGGAATCAGCCCCAGCATTTT.